This T cell receptor (beta chain) is drawn from a study of PD-1 blockade in mismatch repair-deficient tumors. Study information: Patients had eleven to twelve mismatch repair-deficient cancer types and were previously treated and progressing.

The table came from immunoSEQ multiplex PCR; TCRdb's copy has only in-frame clones and leaves some out. This table holds around 100,000 clones, under 90% found once. Between the trimmed V and J ends, which lost 6 bases and 2 bases, there was a span of 11 bases. Germline CDR1 is SGHTA and CDR2 is FQGNSA. CDR3 size: 14 residues. Worth noting for this clone: Its antigen is as yet unknown.

Whole-study results and caveats: Tumor-resident clones, often undetectable pretreatment in blood, expanded then contracted after pembrolizumab.

The TCR-sequenced patients were a few responders to pembrolizumab. The chain is built from TRBV7-2 and TRBJ1-5; the D gene is possibly TRBD1 (5 bases). The source is an adult with mismatch repair-deficient cancer. Sequenced here: peripheral blood, sampled roughly 35 weeks after starting pembrolizumab. The CDR3: CASSFRGGNQPQHF. CDR3 DNA: TGTGCCAGCAGTTTCCGGGGGGGCAATCAGCCCCAGCATTTT. The variable domain in full, completed from reference TRBV7-2 and TRBJ1-5, reads GAGVSQSPSNKVTEKGKDVELRCDPISGHTALYWYRQSLGQGLEFLIYFQGNSAPDKSGLPSDRFSAERTGGSVSTLTIQRTQQEDSAVYLCASSFRGGNQPQHFGDGTRLSIL.